A selection of T cell receptor beta chains follows, all from one sample in a study of T cell repertoires in cytomegalovirus infection. TCRdb reprocessed the reads with MiXCR, giving one entry per CDR3 protein. Of some 400,000 distinct CDR3 sequences detected, 15% to 20% appear once; the ten largest clones hold about 10%. Sequencing was performed on PBMCs. The receptor set was obtained from a human donor in good health (CMV status not recorded). Some clones in this sample may be carry-over from other donors' samples. The CDR3 runs from the conserved cysteine through the conserved F or W. Fields, in order: J gene, clone size, D gene, V gene, CDR3 DNA, CDR3 protein. A D gene is named only where the DNA matches it firmly. Expanded clones are given a class, and other clones once, few, many or no size at all.

J gene: TRBJ2-5; clone size: -; D gene: TRBD1; V gene: TRBV9; CDR3 DNA: TGTGCCAGCAGCTTTCCGACAGGGGGCTGGGAGACCCAGTACTTC; CDR3 protein: CASSFPTGGWETQYF
J gene: TRBJ2-3; clone size: few; D gene: -; V gene: TRBV4-1; CDR3 DNA: TGCGCCAGCAGCAATTCGGACGGAGATACGCAGTATTTT; CDR3 protein: CASSNSDGDTQYF
J gene: TRBJ2-1; clone size: few; D gene: -; V gene: TRBV28; CDR3 DNA: TGTGCCAGCAGTCTGACCCCCCTTGGGGGCTACAATGAGCAGTTCTTC; CDR3 protein: CASSLTPLGGYNEQFF
J gene: TRBJ1-5; clone size: many; D gene: -; V gene: TRBV6-1; CDR3 DNA: TGTGCCAGCAGTTCATTGGGGGGCAATCAGCCCCAGCATTTT; CDR3 protein: CASSSLGGNQPQHF
J gene: TRBJ1-1; clone size: -; D gene: TRBD1; V gene: TRBV7-2; CDR3 DNA: TGTGCCAGCAGCTACCGGACAGGGAACACTGAAGCTTTCTTT; CDR3 protein: CASSYRTGNTEAFF
J gene: TRBJ1-5; clone size: few; D gene: -; V gene: TRBV12-3/TRBV12-4; CDR3 DNA: TGTGCCAGCCGCCCGCCGGGGAGCAATCAGCCCCAGCATTTT; CDR3 protein: CASRPPGSNQPQHF
J gene: TRBJ2-7; clone size: few; D gene: -; V gene: TRBV5-5; CDR3 DNA: TGTGCCAGCAGTCGGACACCTTCCTACGAGCAGTACTTC; CDR3 protein: CASSRTPSYEQYF
J gene: TRBJ1-1; clone size: -; D gene: -; V gene: TRBV5-8; CDR3 DNA: TGTGCCAGCCCCCCACCCGGCCTCGGAGCTTTCTTT; CDR3 protein: CASPPPGLGAFF
J gene: TRBJ2-5; clone size: many; D gene: TRBD2; V gene: TRBV7-2; CDR3 DNA: TGTGCCAGCAGCTGGGGCGGGGGAGGAGTGGAGACCCAGTACTTC; CDR3 protein: CASSWGGGGVETQYF
J gene: TRBJ1-4; clone size: -; D gene: -; V gene: TRBV19; CDR3 DNA: TGTGCCAGTAGTATTTCGGCAGGGACTAATGAAAAACTGTTTTTT; CDR3 protein: CASSISAGTNEKLFF
J gene: TRBJ2-3; clone size: few; D gene: TRBD2; V gene: TRBV7-2; CDR3 DNA: TGTGCCATCCCGACAGCGGGAGGGGGAGATACGCAGTATTTT; CDR3 protein: CAIPTAGGGDTQYF
J gene: TRBJ2-5; clone size: -; D gene: -; V gene: TRBV6-2/TRBV6-3; CDR3 DNA: TGTGCCGCGGGGCAAGAGACCCAGTACTTC; CDR3 protein: CAAGQETQYF
J gene: TRBJ1-1; clone size: few; D gene: -; V gene: TRBV20-1; CDR3 DNA: TGCAGTGCTAGTGATAAGAGACATAGTATGGTCGCTTTCTTT; CDR3 protein: CSASDKRHSMVAFF
J gene: TRBJ2-3; clone size: many; D gene: -; V gene: TRBV6-2/TRBV6-3; CDR3 DNA: TGTGCCAGCAGCCGCGGGACTCCTATAACCACAGATACGCAGTATTTT; CDR3 protein: CASSRGTPITTDTQYF
J gene: TRBJ2-1; clone size: -; D gene: TRBD2; V gene: TRBV10-3; CDR3 DNA: TGTGCCATCAGTGAGCATACCGAGCGGGGGGCTTTAGACAATGAGCAGTTCTTC; CDR3 protein: CAISEHTERGALDNEQFF
J gene: TRBJ1-6; clone size: many; D gene: -; V gene: TRBV7-6; CDR3 DNA: TGTGCCAGCAGCTTAGGACAGTTGGGTTTTGGGTCACCCCTCCACTTT; CDR3 protein: CASSLGQLGFGSPLHF
J gene: TRBJ2-5; clone size: many; D gene: -; V gene: TRBV7-2; CDR3 DNA: TGTGCCAGCAGCTTAAGAGGGGTGGAAAAGACCCAGTACTTC; CDR3 protein: CASSLRGVEKTQYF
J gene: TRBJ2-3; clone size: -; D gene: TRBD2; V gene: TRBV19; CDR3 DNA: TGTGCCAGTAGTATAGGGCTAGCGGGGATTATGAGCACAGATACGCAGTATTTT; CDR3 protein: CASSIGLAGIMSTDTQYF
J gene: TRBJ1-1; clone size: -; D gene: -; V gene: TRBV5-3; CDR3 DNA: TGTGCCAGAACGGGACGGCTGAACACTGAAGCTTTCTTT; CDR3 protein: CARTGRLNTEAFF
J gene: TRBJ1-6; clone size: -; D gene: -; V gene: TRBV19; CDR3 DNA: TGTGCCAGTACTCTCGGGGCAGCAAATTCACCCCTCCACTTT; CDR3 protein: CASTLGAANSPLHF
J gene: TRBJ1-2; clone size: many; D gene: TRBD1; V gene: TRBV7-8; CDR3 DNA: TGTGCCAGCAGCCTTGGGACAGGCGGCGGCTACACCTTC; CDR3 protein: CASSLGTGGGYTF
J gene: TRBJ1-5; clone size: -; D gene: -; V gene: TRBV19; CDR3 DNA: TGTGCCAGTAGTTCCTCTTGGAACACCCAGCATTTT; CDR3 protein: CASSSSWNTQHF
J gene: TRBJ2-1; clone size: -; D gene: -; V gene: TRBV6-5; CDR3 DNA: TGTGCCAGCAGCAGGGGGGGGGTCTACAATGAGCAGTTCTTC; CDR3 protein: CASSRGGVYNEQFF
J gene: TRBJ2-1; clone size: -; D gene: TRBD2; V gene: TRBV24-1; CDR3 DNA: TGTGCCACCAGTGATCCGGGACTACCTGAGCAGTTCTTC; CDR3 protein: CATSDPGLPEQFF